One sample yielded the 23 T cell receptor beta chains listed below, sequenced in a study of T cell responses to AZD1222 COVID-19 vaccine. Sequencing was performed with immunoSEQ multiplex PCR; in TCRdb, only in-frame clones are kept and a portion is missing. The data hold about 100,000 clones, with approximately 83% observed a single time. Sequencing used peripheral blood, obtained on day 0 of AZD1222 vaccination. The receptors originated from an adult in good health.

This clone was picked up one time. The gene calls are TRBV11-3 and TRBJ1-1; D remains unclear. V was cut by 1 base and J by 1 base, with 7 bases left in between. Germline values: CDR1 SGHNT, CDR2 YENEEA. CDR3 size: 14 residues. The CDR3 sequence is CASSLAGSNTEAFF. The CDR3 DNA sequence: TGTGCCAGCAGCTTAGCGGGGTCGAACACTGAAGCTTTCTTT.

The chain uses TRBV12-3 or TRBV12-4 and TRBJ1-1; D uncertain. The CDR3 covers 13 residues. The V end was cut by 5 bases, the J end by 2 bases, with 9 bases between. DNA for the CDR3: TGTGCCAGCAGTCGCCAGGATAACACTGAAGCTTTCTTT. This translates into CASSRQDNTEAFF.

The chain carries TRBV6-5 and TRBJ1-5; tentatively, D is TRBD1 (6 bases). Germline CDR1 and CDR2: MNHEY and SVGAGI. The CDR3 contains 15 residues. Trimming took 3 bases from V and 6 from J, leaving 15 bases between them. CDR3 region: CASSYGTGGGQPQHF. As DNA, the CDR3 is TGTGCCAGCAGTTATGGGACCGGAGGGGGTCAGCCCCAGCATTTT.

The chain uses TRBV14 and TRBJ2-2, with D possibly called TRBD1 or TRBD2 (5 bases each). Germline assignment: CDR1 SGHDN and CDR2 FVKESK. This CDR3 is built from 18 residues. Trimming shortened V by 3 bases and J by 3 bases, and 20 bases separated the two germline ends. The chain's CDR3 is CASSHFIGTSRDTGELFF. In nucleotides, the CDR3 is TGTGCCAGCAGCCACTTTATCGGGACCTCTCGTGACACCGGGGAGCTGTTTTTT.

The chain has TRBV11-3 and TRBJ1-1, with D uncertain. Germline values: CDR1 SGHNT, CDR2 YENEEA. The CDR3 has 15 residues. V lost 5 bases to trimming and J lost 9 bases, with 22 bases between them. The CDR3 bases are TGTGCCAGCAGCGATTTGGACCCCCCAGGAGATAAAGCTTTCTTT. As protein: CASSDLDPPGDKAFF.

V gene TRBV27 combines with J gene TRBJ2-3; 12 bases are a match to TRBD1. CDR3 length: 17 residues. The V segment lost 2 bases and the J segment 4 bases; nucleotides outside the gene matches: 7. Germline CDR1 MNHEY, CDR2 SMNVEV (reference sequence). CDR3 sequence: CASSLAPGTGGPDTQYF. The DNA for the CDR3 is TGTGCCAGCAGTTTAGCACCGGGGACAGGGGGCCCAGATACGCAGTATTTT.

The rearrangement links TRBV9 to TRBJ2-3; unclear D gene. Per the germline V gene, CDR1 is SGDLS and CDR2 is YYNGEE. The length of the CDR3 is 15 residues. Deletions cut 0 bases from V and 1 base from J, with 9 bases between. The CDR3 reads CASSVVAVGTDTQYF. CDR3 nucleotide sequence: TGTGCCAGCAGCGTAGTGGCAGTAGGCACAGATACGCAGTATTTT.

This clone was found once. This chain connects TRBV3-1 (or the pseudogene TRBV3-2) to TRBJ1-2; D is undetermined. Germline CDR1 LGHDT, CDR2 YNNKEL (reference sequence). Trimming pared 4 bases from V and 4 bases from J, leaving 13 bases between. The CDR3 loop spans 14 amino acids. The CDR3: CASSPSPASYGYTF. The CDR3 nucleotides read TGTGCCAGCAGCCCAAGTCCAGCGAGCTATGGCTACACCTTC.

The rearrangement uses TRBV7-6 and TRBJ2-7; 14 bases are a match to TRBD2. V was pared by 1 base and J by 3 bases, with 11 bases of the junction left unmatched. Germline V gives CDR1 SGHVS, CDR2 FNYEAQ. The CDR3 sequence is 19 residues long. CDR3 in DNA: TGTGCCAGCAGCTTAGGGCCCTCCCACGGACTAGCGGGAGGCTACGAGCAGTACTTC. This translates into CASSLGPSHGLAGGYEQYF.

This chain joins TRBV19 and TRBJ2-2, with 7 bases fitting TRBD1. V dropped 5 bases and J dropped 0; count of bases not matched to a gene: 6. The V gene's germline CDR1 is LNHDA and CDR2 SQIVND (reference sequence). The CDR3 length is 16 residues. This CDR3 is CASSLKTGANTGELFF. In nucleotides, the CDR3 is TGTGCCAGTAGTCTGAAAACAGGGGCGAACACCGGGGAGCTGTTTTTT.

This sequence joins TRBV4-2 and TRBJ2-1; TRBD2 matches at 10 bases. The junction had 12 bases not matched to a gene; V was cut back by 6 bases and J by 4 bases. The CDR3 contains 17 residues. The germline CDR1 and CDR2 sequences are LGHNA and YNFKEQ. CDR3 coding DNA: TGTGCCAGCAGACCCGCGGGACTAGCGAGCTCTTACAATGAGCAGTTCTTC. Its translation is CASRPAGLASSYNEQFF.

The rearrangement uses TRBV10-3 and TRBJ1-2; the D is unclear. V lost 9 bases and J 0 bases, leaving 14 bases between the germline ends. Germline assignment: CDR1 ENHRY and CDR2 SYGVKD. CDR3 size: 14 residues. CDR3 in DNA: TGTGCCATAAAAGAGGGCTATACTAACTATGGCTACACCTTC. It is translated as CAIKEGYTNYGYTF.

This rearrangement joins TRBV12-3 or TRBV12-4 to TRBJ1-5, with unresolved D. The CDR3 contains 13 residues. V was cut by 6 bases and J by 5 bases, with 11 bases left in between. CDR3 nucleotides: TGTGCCAGCAGCCCCCGGAGCTATCAGCCCCAGCATTTT. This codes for CASSPRSYQPQHF.

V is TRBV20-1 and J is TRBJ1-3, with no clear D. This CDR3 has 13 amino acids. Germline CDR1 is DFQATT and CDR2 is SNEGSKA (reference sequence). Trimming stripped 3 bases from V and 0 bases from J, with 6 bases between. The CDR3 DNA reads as TGCAGTGCTAGTCTGGGCTCTGGAAACACCATATATTTT. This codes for CSASLGSGNTIYF.

As DNA, the CDR3 is TGCGCCAGCAGCTTGGGGGACAGATCCGCTGAAGCTTTCTTT. Amino acid sequence: CASSLGDRSAEAFF. This sequence joins TRBV5-1 and TRBJ1-1, with 7 bases fitting TRBD1. Germline CDR1 is SGHRS and CDR2 is YFSETQ. This CDR3 is built from 14 residues. Trimming took 0 bases from V and 6 from J; bases not matched to a gene: 5.

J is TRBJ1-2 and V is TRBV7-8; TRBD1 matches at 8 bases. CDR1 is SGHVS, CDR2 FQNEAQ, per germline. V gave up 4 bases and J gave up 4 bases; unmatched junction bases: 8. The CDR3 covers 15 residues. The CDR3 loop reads CASSYRQGSGYGYTF. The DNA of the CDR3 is TGTGCCAGCAGCTATCGACAGGGGAGCGGCTATGGCTACACCTTC.

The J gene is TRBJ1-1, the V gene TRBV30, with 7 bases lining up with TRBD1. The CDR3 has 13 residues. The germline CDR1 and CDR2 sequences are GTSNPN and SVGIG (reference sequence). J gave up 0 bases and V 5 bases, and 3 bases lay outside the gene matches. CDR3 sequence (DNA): TGTGCCTGGCAACAGGGGATGAACACTGAAGCTTTCTTT. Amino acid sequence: CAWQQGMNTEAFF.

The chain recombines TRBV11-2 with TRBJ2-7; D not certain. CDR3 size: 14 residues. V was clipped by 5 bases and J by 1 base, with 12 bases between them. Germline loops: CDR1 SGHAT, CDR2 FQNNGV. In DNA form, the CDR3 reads TGTGCCAGCAGCCTCAGTTTAGGGTCCTACGAGCAGTACTTC. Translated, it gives CASSLSLGSYEQYF. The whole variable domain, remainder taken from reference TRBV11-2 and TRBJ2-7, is EAGVAQSPRYKIIEKRQSVAFWCNPISGHATLYWYQQILGQGPKLLIQFQNNGVVDDSQLPKDRFSAERLKGVDSTLKIQPAKLEDSAVYLCASSLSLGSYEQYFGPGTRLTVT.

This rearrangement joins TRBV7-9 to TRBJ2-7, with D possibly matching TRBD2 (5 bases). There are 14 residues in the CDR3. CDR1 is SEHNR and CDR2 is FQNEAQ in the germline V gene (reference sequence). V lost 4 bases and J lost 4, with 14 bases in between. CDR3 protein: CASSSSLRGYEQYF. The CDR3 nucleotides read TGTGCCAGCAGCTCCTCCCTTCGAGGGTACGAGCAGTACTTC.

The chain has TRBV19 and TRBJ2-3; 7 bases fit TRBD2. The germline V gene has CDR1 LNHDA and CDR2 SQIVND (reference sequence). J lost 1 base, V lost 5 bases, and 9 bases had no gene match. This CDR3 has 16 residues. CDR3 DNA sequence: TGTGCCAGTAGTCTCTTTTGGGCGGGGGGCACAGATACGCAGTATTTT. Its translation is CASSLFWAGGTDTQYF.

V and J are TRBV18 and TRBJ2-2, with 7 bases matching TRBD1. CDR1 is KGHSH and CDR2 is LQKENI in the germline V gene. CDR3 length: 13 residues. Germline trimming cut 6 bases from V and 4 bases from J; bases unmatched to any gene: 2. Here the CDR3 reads CASSPGGTGELFF. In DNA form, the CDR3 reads TGTGCCAGCTCGCCAGGGGGCACCGGGGAGCTGTTTTTT.

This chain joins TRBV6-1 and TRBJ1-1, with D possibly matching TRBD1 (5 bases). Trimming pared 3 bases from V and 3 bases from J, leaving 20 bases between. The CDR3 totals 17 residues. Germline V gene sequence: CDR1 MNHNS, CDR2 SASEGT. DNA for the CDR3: TGTGCCAGCAGTGAGGTTGGACAAATCAGGTCAGACACTGAAGCTTTCTTT. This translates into CASSEVGQIRSDTEAFF.

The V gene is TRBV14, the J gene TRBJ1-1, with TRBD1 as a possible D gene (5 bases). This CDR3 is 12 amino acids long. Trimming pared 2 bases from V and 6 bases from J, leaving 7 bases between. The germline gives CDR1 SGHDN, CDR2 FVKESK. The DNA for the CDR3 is TGTGCCAGCAGCCAATGGGGGGCTGAAGCTTTCTTT. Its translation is CASSQWGAEAFF. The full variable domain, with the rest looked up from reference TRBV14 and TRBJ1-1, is EAGVTQFPSHSVIEKGQTVTLRCDPISGHDNLYWYRRVMGKEIKFLLHFVKESKQDESGMPNNRFLAERTGGTYSTLKVQPAELEDSGVYFCASSQWGAEAFFGQGTRLTVV.